These 14 T cell receptor beta chains were all obtained from the same sample, sequenced in a study of blood T cell repertoires in COVID-19. The method was immunoSEQ multiplex PCR; TCRdb's version includes in-frame clones alone and lacks a portion of them. The sample lists 85,000 to 100,000 clones; 79% were seen once. The sequenced material came from peripheral blood. The receptor source for this set is an elderly woman with active or convalescent COVID-19.

The CDR3 sequence: CASRKSDRRYSNQPQHF. The CDR3, as DNA: TGTGCCAGCCGGAAGTCCGACAGGCGCTATAGCAATCAGCCCCAGCATTTT. V and J are TRBV21-1 and TRBJ1-5; no check of the table's D call, TRBD1, against the DNA was made. TRBV21-1 constitutes a pseudogene. CDR3 size: 17 residues.

The chain has TRBV4-1 and TRBJ2-6, with TRBD1 identical over 7 bases. The trim removed 2 bases at V and 2 bases at J, leaving 15 bases unmatched. Per germline, CDR1 MGHRA and CDR2 YSYEKL. The CDR3 runs to 20 residues. CDR3 DNA sequence: TGCGCCAGCAGCCAACAATCCGGGACAGTTACCCGCACTGGGGCCAACGTCCTGACTTTC. This gives the protein CASSQQSGTVTRTGANVLTF.

V is TRBV5-6 and J is TRBJ2-5; D is uncertain. Germline CDR1 SGHDT, CDR2 YYEEEE. This CDR3 comprises 14 residues. V lost 6 bases and J lost 3, with 15 bases in between. CDR3 sequence (DNA): TGTGCCAGCAAGACAACCCTGGCAGAAGAGACCCAGTACTTC. This sequence encodes CASKTTLAEETQYF.

V usage is TRBV28 and J usage is TRBJ2-7; 11 positions agree with TRBD2. V lost 5 bases and J lost 5; bases outside the gene matches: 8. The germline V gene encodes CDR1 MDHEN and CDR2 SYDVKM. The CDR3 sequence is 15 residues long. The CDR3 DNA reads as TGTGCCAGCAGTCCTCCGGGACTAGCGGTGCACGAGCAGTACTTC. Translated: CASSPPGLAVHEQYF.

The CDR3 sequence: CASRPGTENYGYTF. The CDR3 DNA reads as TGTGCCAGCAGACCCGGGACAGAGAACTATGGCTACACCTTC. The chain couples TRBV2 to TRBJ1-2; 7 bases match TRBD1. This CDR3 is 14 amino acids long. The V gene end was trimmed by 6 bases and the J gene end by 2 bases; junction bases not matched to a gene: 6. Per the germline V gene, CDR1 is SNHLY and CDR2 is FYNNEI. Together with reference TRBV2 and TRBJ1-2, the CDR3 gives the full variable domain: EPEVTQTPSHQVTQMGQEVILRCVPISNHLYFYWYRQILGQKVEFLVSFYNNEISEKSEIFDDQFSVERPDGSNFTLKIRSTKLEDSAMYFCASRPGTENYGYTFGSGTRLTVV.

This chain connects TRBV9 to TRBJ2-2; D possibly corresponds to TRBD1 (5 bases). With 1 base removed from V and 4 bases from J, the gap between germline ends came to 14 bases. The CDR3 is made up of 16 amino acids. Germline loops: CDR1 SGDLS, CDR2 YYNGEE. CDR3 protein: CASSVSQGGPTGELFF. In nucleotides, the CDR3 is TGTGCCAGCAGCGTAAGCCAGGGCGGCCCCACCGGGGAGCTGTTTTTT.

In its sample, this clone was seen a few times. In DNA, the CDR3 is TGTGCCATCAGGTCCGACAGGAGCTCCTACAATGAGCAGTTCTTC. Amino acids: CAIRSDRSSYNEQFF. The genes are TRBV10-3 and TRBJ2-1; maybe TRBD1 (6 bases). V shed 6 bases and J shed 0 bases, with 12 bases lying between them. Looked up from germline, CDR1 is ENHRY and CDR2 is SYGVKD. The CDR3 runs 15 residues.

Comment on this clone: One end of the junction varies from germline; a read error may be responsible. In DNA, the CDR3 is TGTGCCAGCAGCTTGGGAGATCCTAGCACAGATACGCAGTATTTT. Encoded protein: CASSLGDPSTDTQYF. The rearrangement joins TRBV5-1 to TRBJ2-3; perhaps TRBD2 as D (5 bases). Germline V gene sequence: CDR1 SGHRS, CDR2 YFSETQ. The length of the CDR3 is 15 residues. The entire variable domain, with the rest obtained from reference TRBV5-1 and TRBJ2-3, is as follows: KAGVTQTPRYLIKTRGQQVTLSCSPISGHRSVSWYQQTPGQGLQFLFEYFSETQRNKGNFPGRFSGRQFSNSRSEMNVSTLELGDSALYLCASSLGDPSTDTQYFGPGTRLTVL.

V and J are TRBV9 and TRBJ2-7; no definite D call. Trimming pared 1 base from V and 3 bases from J, leaving 11 bases between. The CDR3 extends over 14 amino acids. Germline V gene data show CDR1 as SGDLS and CDR2 as YYNGEE. CDR3 bases: TGTGCCAGCAGCGTATCAGCGCAAAGCTACGAGCAGTACTTC. Its protein product is CASSVSAQSYEQYF.

The chain employs TRBV7-6 and TRBJ2-5; 7 nucleotides align to TRBD2. Per germline, CDR1 SGHVS and CDR2 FNYEAQ. This CDR3 has 14 residues. Trimming removed 5 bases from V and 0 bases from J; junction bases left unmatched: 3. This chain's CDR3 is CASSPLADQETQYF. As DNA, the CDR3 is TGTGCCAGCAGCCCTCTAGCGGACCAAGAGACCCAGTACTTC. Based on the CDR3 plus reference TRBV7-6 and TRBJ2-5, the full variable domain is GAGVSQSPRYKVTKRGQDVALRCDPISGHVSLYWYRQALGQGPEFLTYFNYEAQQDKSGLPNDRFSAERPEGSISTLTIQRTEQRDSAMYRCASSPLADQETQYFGPGTRLLVL.

V is TRBV7-6 and J is TRBJ2-1; no clear D gene. Trimming left V 4 bases short and J 2 bases short, with 12 bases between. CDR3 length equals 15 residues. The V gene's germline CDR1 is SGHVS and CDR2 FNYEAQ. The CDR3 spells CASSSGVPAYNEQFF. Written as DNA, the CDR3 is TGTGCCAGCAGCTCCGGAGTGCCAGCCTACAATGAGCAGTTCTTC.

This chain uses TRBV7-3 with TRBJ1-6; unclear D gene. Trimming stripped 6 bases from V and 7 bases from J, with 7 bases between. CDR3 length: 12 residues. The germline V gene encodes CDR1 SGHTA and CDR2 FQGTGA. CDR3 region: CASREGNSPLHF. As DNA, the CDR3 is TGTGCCAGCAGGGAGGGAAATTCACCCCTCCACTTT.

The V call is TRBV7-9, the J call TRBJ1-2, with D hard to call. The CDR3 is 13 amino acids. Germline CDR1 reads SEHNR; CDR2 reads FQNEAQ (reference sequence). V was clipped by 6 bases and J by 6 bases, with 14 bases between them. CDR3 nucleotides: TGTGCCAGCAGTTTGGACTTTCGGAATGGCTACACCTTC. Translation gives CASSLDFRNGYTF. Combining the CDR3 with reference TRBV7-9 and TRBJ1-2 gives the whole variable domain DTGVSQNPRHKITKRGQNVTFRCDPISEHNRLYWYRQTLGQGPEFLTYFQNEAQLEKSRLLSDRFSAERPKGSFSTLEIQRTEQGDSAMYLCASSLDFRNGYTFGSGTRLTVV.

The chain links TRBV7-9 to TRBJ2-3, with TRBD2 matching 9 bases. With V trimmed by 2 bases and J by 4 bases, 4 bases remained unmatched. Germline CDR1 SEHNR, CDR2 FQNEAQ (reference sequence). The CDR3 consists of 15 residues. The chain's CDR3 is CASSLPGLAADTQYF. Written as DNA, the CDR3 is TGTGCCAGCAGCTTACCGGGACTAGCCGCAGATACGCAGTATTTT.